This entry lists 7 T cell receptor beta chains sequenced from one sample in a study of neurological immune-mediated disorders. TCRdb redid the calling of the 5' RACE reads with MiXCR, one entry per CDR3 protein. The sample lists about 50,000 distinct CDR3 sequences, roughly 4.4% occurring once. The sequenced material came from PBMCs. The receptors were gathered from a middle-aged man with multiple sclerosis.

This clonotype was detected ten times or more. The chain combines TRBV7-9 with TRBJ2-7; D not certain. The CDR3 spans 13 residues. Trimming stripped 5 bases from V and 4 bases from J, with 12 bases between. CDR1 is SEHNR, CDR2 FQNEAQ, per germline (reference sequence). The CDR3, as DNA: TGTGCCAGCAGCCCCGGGTTCCCGTACGAGCAGTACTTC. Protein: CASSPGFPYEQYF.

This clonotype was seen a few times. The chain employs TRBV11-3 and TRBJ1-1; no firm D call. CDR1 and CDR2 (germline): SGHNT, YENEEA. CDR3 size: 16 residues. Trimming removed 1 base at V and 0 bases at J, with 12 bases between. CDR3 amino acids: CASSLVEYSLNTEAFF. In DNA, the CDR3 is TGTGCCAGCAGCTTAGTAGAGTACAGCCTGAACACTGAAGCTTTCTTT.

This clonotype was counted many times. The chain couples TRBV5-1 to TRBJ1-3, with 9 bases that match TRBD1. Germline V lookup: CDR1 SGHRS, CDR2 YFSETQ. The CDR3 covers 16 residues. Losses at the gene ends were 4 bases for V and 3 bases for J; bases not matched to a gene: 8. CDR3 bases: TGCGCCAGCAGCCGGGAGGGACAGGGTCGTGGAAACACCATATATTTT. Its translation: CASSREGQGRGNTIYF.

This clonotype was found many times. This sequence joins TRBV5-4 and TRBJ2-3; D remains unclear. Between the trimmed V and J ends, which lost 0 bases and 2 bases, there was a span of 10 bases. The CDR3 is 15 amino acids. CDR1 SGHNT and CDR2 YYREEE come from the germline V gene (reference sequence). This chain's CDR3 is CASSLVFSDTDTQYF. Here the CDR3 DNA reads TGTGCCAGCAGCTTGGTCTTCTCGGACACAGATACGCAGTATTTT.

The sample holds many counts of this clonotype. V usage is TRBV5-1 and J usage is TRBJ2-4; TRBD1 might be the D (5 bases). V gave up 1 base and J gave up 5 bases, with 10 bases separating them. Looked up from germline, CDR1 is SGHRS and CDR2 is YFSETQ. The CDR3 runs 14 residues. The CDR3 DNA follows: TGCGCCAGCAGCTTGAGAGGACAAGAAAACATTCAGTACTTC. Protein product: CASSLRGQENIQYF.

In its sample, this clonotype was seen many times. The chain recombines TRBV7-3 with TRBJ2-4; D might be TRBD1 or TRBD2, each matching 6 bases. CDR3 length equals 14 residues. Trimming took off 2 bases at V and 5 bases at J, with 10 bases between the two ends. Germline CDR1 and CDR2: SGHTA and FQGTGA. DNA for the CDR3: TGTGCCAGCAGCTTAGGAGGGGGACAAAACATTCAGTACTTC. Translating it yields CASSLGGGQNIQYF. The variable domain in full, completed from reference TRBV7-3 and TRBJ2-4, reads GAGVSQTPSNKVTEKGKYVELRCDPISGHTALYWYRQSLGQGPEFLIYFQGTGAADDSGLPNDRFFAVRPEGSVSTLKIQRTERGDSAVYLCASSLGGGQNIQYFGAGTRLSVL.

V gene TRBV5-1 combines with J gene TRBJ1-3, with a tentative D call TRBD1 (6 bases). CDR1 is SGHRS, CDR2 YFSETQ, per germline. Deletions cut 1 base from V and 4 bases from J, with 12 bases between. The CDR3 runs 15 residues. For the CDR3, the DNA is TGCGCCAGCAGCTTGCCCCAGGGGAGCGGAAACACCATATATTTT. This translates into CASSLPQGSGNTIYF.